The rows below give T cell receptor beta chains drawn from one sample of a study of blood T cell repertoires in COVID-19. Produced via immunoSEQ multiplex PCR; TCRdb's table is partial and in-frame only. The table shows approximately 210,000 clones, with about 88% occurring only once. The sequencing input was peripheral blood. Source of these receptors: a man in his 70s with acute or convalescent COVID-19. Each CDR3 is given with its conserved first and last residue. A D gene is named only where the DNA matches it firmly. Part of the rows lack a size; the others show once, few, many or a class for expanded clones.

d_call j_call cdr3_length clone_size v_call cdr3_aa cdr3_nt
TRBD2 TRBJ2-7 15 . TRBV19 CASSAMTSGTYEQYF TGTGCCAGTAGTGCGATGACTAGCGGTACCTACGAGCAGTACTTC
TRBD1 TRBJ1-1 13 . TRBV19 CASTRTGNTEAFF TGTGCCAGTACCAGGACAGGGAACACTGAAGCTTTCTTT
TRBD2 TRBJ2-1 16 . TRBV29-1 CSVLTSGPKSYNEQFF TGCAGCGTTCTAACTAGCGGGCCTAAGTCCTACAATGAGCAGTTCTTC
TRBD1 TRBJ2-6 13 . TRBV10-3 CATTGAGANVLTF TGTGCCACAACAGGGGCTGGGGCCAACGTCCTGACTTTC
. TRBJ1-1 13 . TRBV7-9 CASRRVTGSEAFF TGTGCCAGCAGGAGGGTAACCGGGAGTGAAGCTTTCTTT
. TRBJ1-4 14 . TRBV5-6 CASSPTAYTEKLFF TGTGCCAGCAGCCCTACCGCGTATACGGAAAAACTGTTTTTT
TRBD2 TRBJ2-2 20 . TRBV10-3 CAISESMLVRTSPHTGELFF TGTGCCATCAGTGAGTCTATGTTGGTTCGGACTAGTCCCCACACCGGGGAGCTGTTTTTT
TRBD2 TRBJ2-1 15 . TRBV19 CASRPLAGGLNEQFF TGTGCCAGTAGACCACTAGCGGGAGGTCTAAATGAGCAGTTCTTC
TRBD1 TRBJ1-1 14 once TRBV7-9 CASSSRQGATEAFF TGTGCCAGCAGCTCCCGACAGGGGGCAACTGAAGCTTTCTTT
TRBD1 TRBJ2-7 14 once TRBV5-1 CASSLDRGSDEQYF TGCGCCAGCAGCCTGGACAGGGGGTCAGACGAGCAGTACTTC
TRBD1 TRBJ1-3 18 . TRBV7-9 CASSDPGQVFTARNSIYF TGTGCCAGCAGCGACCCGGGACAGGTCTTTACCGCCAGAAACAGCATATATTTT
. TRBJ2-2 14 . TRBV6-4 CASSDSAGTGELFF TGTGCCAGCAGTGACTCTGCGGGCACCGGGGAGCTGTTTTTT
. TRBJ2-2 15 . TRBV5-1 CASSPGDRDTGELFF TGCGCCAGCAGCCCGGGGGACAGAGACACCGGGGAGCTGTTTTTT
TRBD1 TRBJ2-5 14 few TRBV2 CASTDRGRSETQYF TGTGCCAGCACCGACAGGGGGCGGAGCGAGACCCAGTACTTC
. TRBJ2-3 14 . TRBV6-5 CASRYLYAADTQYF TGTGCCAGCAGATATCTCTACGCGGCAGATACGCAGTATTTT
. TRBJ2-1 13 . TRBV5-4 CASSHGGYSEQFF TGTGCCAGCAGCCACGGAGGGTACAGTGAGCAGTTCTTC
. TRBJ1-6 13 . TRBV3-1/TRBV3-2 CASSQGVNSPLHF TGTGCCAGCAGCCAGGGAGTCAATTCACCCCTCCACTTT
TRBD1 TRBJ2-1 13 . TRBV5-1 CASSGGQGSEQFF TGCGCCAGCAGCGGGGGACAGGGGTCTGAGCAGTTCTTC
. TRBJ2-7 14 . TRBV6-2/TRBV6-3 CASSFLGESYEQYF TGTGCCAGCAGTTTTCTGGGAGAATCCTACGAGCAGTACTTC
TRBD2 TRBJ2-7 14 . TRBV7-2 CASSLITAGVEQYF TGTGCCAGCAGCTTAATCACGGCGGGAGTCGAGCAGTACTTC
. TRBJ1-1 12 . TRBV30 CAWSTLNTEAFF TGTGCCTGGAGTACTTTGAACACTGAAGCTTTCTTT
TRBD2 TRBJ2-3 17 . TRBV7-3 CASSPSRDGRAWDTQYF TGTGCCAGCAGTCCTTCCCGGGACGGGAGGGCCTGGGATACGCAGTATTTT
. TRBJ1-5 15 . TRBV21-1 CASSKERWVNQPQHF TGTGCCAGCAGCAAAGAGAGGTGGGTTAATCAGCCCCAGCATTTT
TRBD2 TRBJ2-2 19 few TRBV5-5 CASSWPGLAGGSGTGELFF TGTGCCAGCAGCTGGCCGGGACTAGCGGGAGGTTCGGGTACCGGGGAGCTGTTTTTT
TRBD2 TRBJ2-1 16 . TRBV15 CATSSFRSGSLDEQFF TGTGCCACCAGCAGTTTTCGTAGCGGGAGTCTCGATGAGCAGTTCTTC
. TRBJ1-5 14 . TRBV18 CASSPGPPNQPQHF TGTGCCAGCTCACCAGGCCCCCCCAATCAGCCCCAGCATTTT
. TRBJ2-3 13 once TRBV25-1 CASSFGGPHTQYF TGTGCCAGCTCATTCGGAGGGCCGCATACGCAGTATTTT
TRBD1 TRBJ1-2 12 . TRBV12-3/TRBV12-4 CASRSGGRGYTF TGTGCCAGCAGGTCAGGGGGACGCGGCTACACCTTC
. TRBJ2-5 14 . TRBV3-1/TRBV3-2 CASSQGGNRETQYF TGTGCCAGCAGCCAAGGAGGGAATCGAGAGACCCAGTACTTC
. TRBJ1-4 17 . TRBV7-6 CASSERGGIVTNEKLFF TGTGCCAGCAGCGAGCGGGGAGGGATTGTAACTAATGAAAAACTGTTTTTT
. TRBJ1-1 14 . TRBV5-1 CASSLGQENTEAFF TGCGCCAGCAGCTTGGGACAGGAGAACACTGAAGCTTTCTTT
. TRBJ1-1 14 . TRBV2 CASSGDTGNTEAFF TGTGCCAGCAGCGGGGACACGGGGAACACTGAAGCTTTCTTT
. TRBJ1-2 13 . TRBV28 CASSSGANYGYTF TGTGCCAGCAGTTCAGGGGCGAACTATGGCTACACCTTC
. TRBJ1-5 15 . TRBV6-2/TRBV6-3 CASSYLGSSNQPQHF TGTGCCAGCAGTTACCTAGGAAGTAGCAATCAGCCCCAGCATTTT
. TRBJ1-4 18 . TRBV5-8 CASSYWGVGQTTNEKLFF TGTGCCAGCAGCTATTGGGGCGTTGGGCAGACAACTAATGAAAAACTGTTTTTT
TRBD2 TRBJ2-5 16 . TRBV9 CASSVTSGSLQETQYF TGTGCCAGCAGCGTAACAAGCGGGAGCCTCCAAGAGACCCAGTACTTC
. TRBJ1-2 14 . TRBV3-1/TRBV3-2 CASSLSLSGHGYTF TGTGCCAGCAGCCTTTCCTTGTCGGGTCACGGCTACACCTTC
TRBD1 TRBJ2-7 14 . TRBV2 CASSARQGLGEQYF TGTGCCAGCAGCGCAAGACAGGGGCTCGGCGAGCAGTACTTC
TRBD1 TRBJ2-7 16 . TRBV15 CATSRDNRGPSYEQYF TGTGCCACCAGCAGAGATAACAGGGGGCCCTCCTACGAGCAGTACTTC
. TRBJ2-1 13 . TRBV6-4 CASSDSSQGRQFF TGTGCCAGCAGTGACTCGAGTCAGGGGAGGCAGTTCTTC
. TRBJ1-1 13 . TRBV27 CASSAQGNTEAFF TGTGCCAGCAGTGCACAGGGGAACACTGAAGCTTTCTTT
TRBD1 TRBJ1-5 15 . TRBV5-6 CASSTRGQGSQPQHF TGTGCCAGCAGCACCAGGGGACAGGGGAGTCAGCCCCAGCATTTT
TRBD2 TRBJ2-3 17 . TRBV12-5 CASDTGLAETRTDTQYF TGTGCTAGTGACACCGGACTAGCGGAAACCCGCACAGATACGCAGTATTTT
TRBD2 TRBJ2-5 15 . TRBV15 CATSRVRREGETQYF TGTGCCACCAGCAGAGTAAGGCGGGAGGGAGAGACCCAGTACTTC
. TRBJ2-2 15 . TRBV5-4 CASSLGSANAGELFF TGTGCCAGCAGCTTGGGGAGCGCGAACGCCGGGGAGCTGTTTTTT
. TRBJ1-1 12 few TRBV29-1 CSVTVGNTEAFF TGCAGCGTAACAGTGGGGAACACTGAAGCTTTCTTT
TRBD1 TRBJ1-5 15 . TRBV2 CASTPDRGGNQPQHF TGTGCCAGCACCCCGGACAGGGGTGGCAATCAGCCCCAGCATTTT
. TRBJ1-1 15 . TRBV6-5 CASTESVRGSTEAFF TGTGCCAGCACCGAGAGTGTCAGGGGCTCGACTGAAGCTTTCTTT
. TRBJ2-1 15 . TRBV11-2 CASSFGGGYHNEQFF TGTGCCAGCAGCTTTGGAGGGGGCTACCACAATGAGCAGTTCTTC
. TRBJ2-2 14 . TRBV19 CASSSGGVTGELFF TGTGCCAGTAGTAGCGGAGGGGTGACCGGGGAGCTGTTTTTT
. TRBJ2-3 14 . TRBV29-1 CSVAVRGLTDTQYF TGCAGCGTTGCTGTGCGGGGGCTTACAGATACGCAGTATTTT
. TRBJ2-5 13 . TRBV11-2 CASSSRIVETQYF TGTGCCAGCAGCTCGCGTATAGTAGAGACCCAGTACTTC
TRBD2 TRBJ2-7 13 . TRBV6-5 CASSNGLAREQYF TGTGCCAGCAGTAATGGACTAGCCCGCGAGCAGTACTTC
TRBD2 TRBJ2-7 15 . TRBV5-4 CASSLTLAGSYEQYF TGTGCCAGCAGCTTGACCCTAGCGGGCTCCTACGAGCAGTACTTC
TRBD1 TRBJ2-3 15 . TRBV6-5 CASSSAGTGEYTQYF TGTGCCAGCAGTTCCGCCGGGACAGGGGAATATACGCAGTATTTT